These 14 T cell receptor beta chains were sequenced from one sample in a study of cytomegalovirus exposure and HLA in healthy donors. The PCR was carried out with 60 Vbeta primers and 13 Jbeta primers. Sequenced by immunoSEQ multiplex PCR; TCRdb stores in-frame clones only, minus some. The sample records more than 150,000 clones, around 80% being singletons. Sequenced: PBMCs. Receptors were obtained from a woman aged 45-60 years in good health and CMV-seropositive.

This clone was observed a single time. CDR3 DNA: TGTGCCTGGAGTGCAGAGGGTTACGAGCAGTACTTC. This gives the protein CAWSAEGYEQYF. The V gene is TRBV30, the J gene TRBJ2-7, with a possible D match to TRBD2 (5 bases). V lost 1 base to trimming and J lost 4 bases, with 8 bases between them. The CDR3 is 12 amino acids. CDR1 is GTSNPN, CDR2 SVGIG, per germline (reference sequence).

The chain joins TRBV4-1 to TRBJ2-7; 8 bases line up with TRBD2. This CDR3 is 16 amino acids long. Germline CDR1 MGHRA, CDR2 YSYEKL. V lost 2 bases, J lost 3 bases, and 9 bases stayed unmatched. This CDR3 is CASSQSLAGSFYEQYF. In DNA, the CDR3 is TGCGCCAGCAGCCAAAGCTTAGCGGGGAGTTTCTACGAGCAGTACTTC.

The CDR3: CASSIRTLSHEQYF. In nucleotides, the CDR3 is TGTGCCAGCAGCATCCGGACTCTTTCCCACGAGCAGTACTTC. The rearrangement links TRBV11-2 to TRBJ2-7, with a weak D call TRBD2 (5 bases). Looked up from germline, CDR1 is SGHAT and CDR2 is FQNNGV. The length of the CDR3 is 14 residues. Trimming left V 5 bases short and J 5 bases short, with 16 bases between.

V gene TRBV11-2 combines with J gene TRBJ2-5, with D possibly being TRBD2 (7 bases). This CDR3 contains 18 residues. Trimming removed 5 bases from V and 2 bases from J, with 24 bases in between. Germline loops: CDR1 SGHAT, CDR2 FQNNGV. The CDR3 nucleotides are TGTGCCAGCAGCCCCCGCGGGGGCGGGGTTGTGAAGCAAGAGACCCAGTACTTC. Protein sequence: CASSPRGGGVVKQETQYF.

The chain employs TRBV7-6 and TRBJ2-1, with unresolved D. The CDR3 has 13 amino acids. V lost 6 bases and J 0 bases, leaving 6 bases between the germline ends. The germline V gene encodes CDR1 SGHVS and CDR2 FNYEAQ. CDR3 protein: CASSQASYNEQFF. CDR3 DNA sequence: TGTGCCAGCAGTCAGGCCTCCTACAATGAGCAGTTCTTC.

CDR3: CASSYQGANTEAFF. Written as DNA, the CDR3 is TGTGCCAGCAGTTACCAGGGGGCTAACACTGAAGCTTTCTTT. The rearrangement uses TRBV6-5 and TRBJ1-1, with 8 positions matching TRBD1. The germline CDR1 and CDR2 sequences are MNHEY and SVGAGI. This CDR3 region has 14 residues. J was trimmed by 2 bases and V by 2 bases; bases with no gene match: 1.

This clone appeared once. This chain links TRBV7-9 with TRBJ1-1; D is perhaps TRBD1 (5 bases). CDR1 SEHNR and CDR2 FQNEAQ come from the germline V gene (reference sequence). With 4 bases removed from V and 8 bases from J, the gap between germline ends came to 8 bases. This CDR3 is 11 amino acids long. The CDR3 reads CASSSDREAFF. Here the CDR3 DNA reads TGTGCCAGCAGCTCAGACAGAGAAGCTTTCTTT. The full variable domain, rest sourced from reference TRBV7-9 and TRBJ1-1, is DTGVSQNPRHKITKRGQNVTFRCDPISEHNRLYWYRQTLGQGPEFLTYFQNEAQLEKSRLLSDRFSAERPKGSFSTLEIQRTEQGDSAMYLCASSSDREAFFGQGTRLTVV.

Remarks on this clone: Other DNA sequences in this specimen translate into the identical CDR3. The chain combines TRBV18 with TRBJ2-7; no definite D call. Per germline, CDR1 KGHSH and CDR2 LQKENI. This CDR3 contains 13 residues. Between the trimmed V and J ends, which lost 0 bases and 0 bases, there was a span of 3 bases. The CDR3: CASSPPSSYEQYF. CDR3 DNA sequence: TGTGCCAGCTCACCACCCTCCTCCTACGAGCAGTACTTC.

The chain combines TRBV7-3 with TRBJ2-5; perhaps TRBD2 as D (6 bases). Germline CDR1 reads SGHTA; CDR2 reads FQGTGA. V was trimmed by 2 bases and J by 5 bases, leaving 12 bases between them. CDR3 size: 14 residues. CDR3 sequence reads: CASSLGGLVETQYF. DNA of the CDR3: TGTGCCAGCAGCTTAGGAGGGTTGGTGGAGACCCAGTACTTC.

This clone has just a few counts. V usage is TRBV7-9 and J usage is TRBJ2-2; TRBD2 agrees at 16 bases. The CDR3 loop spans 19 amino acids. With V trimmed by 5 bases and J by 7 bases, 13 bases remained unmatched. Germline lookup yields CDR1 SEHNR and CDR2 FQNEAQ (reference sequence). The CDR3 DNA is TGTGCCAGCAGCCCGGGACTAGCGGGAGGGTCCCATTTGGACGGGGAGCTGTTTTTT. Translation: CASSPGLAGGSHLDGELFF.

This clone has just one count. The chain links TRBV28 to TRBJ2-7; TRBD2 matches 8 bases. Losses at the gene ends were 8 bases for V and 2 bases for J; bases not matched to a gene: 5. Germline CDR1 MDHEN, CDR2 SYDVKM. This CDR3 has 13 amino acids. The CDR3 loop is CASRGGRPYEQYF. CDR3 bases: TGTGCCAGCCGGGGGGGCAGACCCTACGAGCAGTACTTC.

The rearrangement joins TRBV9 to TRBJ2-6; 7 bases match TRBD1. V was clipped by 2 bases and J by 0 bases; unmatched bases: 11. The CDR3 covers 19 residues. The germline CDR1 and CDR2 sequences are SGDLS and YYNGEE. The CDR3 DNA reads TGTGCCAGCAGCGTCCCCCGGGACAGTCGAAACTCTGGGGCCAACGTCCTGACTTTC. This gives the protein CASSVPRDSRNSGANVLTF.

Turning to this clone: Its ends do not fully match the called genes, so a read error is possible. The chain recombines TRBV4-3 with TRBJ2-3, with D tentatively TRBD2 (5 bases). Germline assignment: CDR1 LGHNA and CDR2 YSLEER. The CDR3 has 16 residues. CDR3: CASSLRSGSSKDTQYF. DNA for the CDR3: TGCGCCAGCAGCCTGAGGTCCGGGTCTAGCAAAGATACGCAGTATTTT.

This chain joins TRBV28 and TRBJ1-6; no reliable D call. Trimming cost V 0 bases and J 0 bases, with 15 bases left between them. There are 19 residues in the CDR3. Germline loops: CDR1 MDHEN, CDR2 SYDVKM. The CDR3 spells CASSLWRSHPSSYNSPLHF. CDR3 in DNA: TGTGCCAGCAGTTTATGGCGTTCTCACCCTAGCTCCTATAATTCACCCCTCCACTTT.